What follows is one T cell receptor (beta chain) and its context. Its antigen remains unknown. The CDR3 length is 18 residues. This cohort consisted of healthy bone marrow donors. The record originates from a study of cytomegalovirus exposure and HLA in healthy donors. Study-wide results and limits: Data from an earlier analysis indicated that most TCR beta V segments were productive either about 87% or about 30% of the time. CMV antigen specificity of three CMV-associated chains was confirmed in vitro.

The PCR had 60 Vbeta and 13 Jbeta primers. Data came from immunoSEQ multiplex PCR; TCRdb stores just in-frame clones and leaves some out. This repertoire shows around 120,000 clones, over 60% found once; its top ten account for around 4.5%. Sequenced: PBMCs. The receptor was isolated from a man younger than 40 in good health and CMV-seropositive. The V gene is TRBV21-1, the J gene TRBJ1-5; the listed D gene, TRBD1, was not tested against the DNA. TRBV21-1 is a pseudogene. The CDR3 region is CASSKGDRGSYSNQPQHF. CDR3 nucleotide sequence: TGTGCCAGCAGCAAAGGGGACAGGGGGTCATATAGCAATCAGCCCCAGCATTTT.